This T cell receptor (beta chain) was identified during a study of blood T cell repertoires in COVID-19. The wider study: Samples taken during acute and convalescent COVID-19 were collected in the United States, Italy and Spain. PBMCs, B-cell-depleted T cells, or T cells provided the cDNA or gDNA that made up the material.

The CDR3 runs to 15 residues. Trimming left V 0 bases short and J 5 bases short, with 13 bases between. Germline lookup yields CDR1 LGHNA and CDR2 YSLEER. Original handling: Using reference gene primer amplification, nucleated cell counts were estimated. The repertoire was sequenced with immunoSEQ multiplex PCR; TCRdb's copy has only in-frame clones and lacks some. The V and J calls and clone size were taken over from that table, and D and trimming were inferred from the DNA. The repertoire holds more than 90,000 clones, with approximately 70% as singletons. What was sequenced was peripheral blood. The receptor was isolated from a woman aged 55-70 years in a cohort sampled during active or convalescent COVID-19. This rearrangement joins TRBV4-3 to TRBJ2-5; tentative D call: TRBD1 (6 bases). The CDR3 DNA follows: TGCGCCAGCAGCCAAGATCATCCAGGGGACGAGACCCAGTACTTC. Protein sequence: CASSQDHPGDETQYF.